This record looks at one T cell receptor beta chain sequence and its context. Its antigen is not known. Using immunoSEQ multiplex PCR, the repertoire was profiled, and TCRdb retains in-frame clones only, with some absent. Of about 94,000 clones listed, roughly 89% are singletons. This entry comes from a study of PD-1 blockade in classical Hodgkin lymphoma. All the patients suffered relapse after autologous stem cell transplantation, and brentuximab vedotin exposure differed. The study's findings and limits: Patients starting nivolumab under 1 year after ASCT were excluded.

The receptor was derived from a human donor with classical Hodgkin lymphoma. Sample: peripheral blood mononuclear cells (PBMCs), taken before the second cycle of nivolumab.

CDR3 sequence (DNA): TGTGCCAGCAGCCACTCTGGGGCCAACGTCCTGACTTTC. Its protein is CASSHSGANVLTF. The chain couples TRBV14 to TRBJ2-6; D remains unclear. The V end lost 3 bases, the J end lost 0 bases, and 0 bases lay between the germline ends. The CDR3 has 13 residues. The germline V gene has CDR1 SGHDN and CDR2 FVKESK.